What follows are 32 T cell receptor beta chains derived from one specimen sequenced in a study of shared clonotypes between healthy human individuals. Sequencing was performed with immunoSEQ multiplex PCR; in TCRdb, only in-frame clones are kept and a portion is missing. This repertoire shows 850,000 to 1,100,000 clones, approximately 80% found once; its top ten account for about 0.94%. The sample was memory CD4+ T cells from PBMCs. The subset: CD45RA-negative fraction. These receptors were collected from a young man in good health. Some clones in this sample may be carry-over from other donors' samples.

The CDR3 region has the DNA TGTGCCAGCAGCCTGTCTCGTGATACGCAGTATTTT. It is translated as CASSLSRDTQYF. The chain combines TRBV6-1 with TRBJ2-3; D ambiguous. Trimming removed 6 bases from V and 6 bases from J, with 10 bases in between. Germline V gene sequence: CDR1 MNHNS, CDR2 SASEGT. The CDR3 spans 12 residues.

V usage is TRBV2 and J usage is TRBJ1-1; no firm D call. This CDR3 is built from 14 residues. From germline, CDR1 is SNHLY and CDR2 FYNNEI. The V and J ends lost 7 bases and 1 base respectively, with 13 bases between them. CDR3 bases: TGTGCCAGCACTCCGGGCCTGTCGAACACTGAAGCTTTCTTT. Residues: CASTPGLSNTEAFF.

This CDR3 is CASSEWGTIQETQYF. The CDR3 DNA follows: TGTGCCAGCAGTGAATGGGGGACCATACAAGAGACCCAGTACTTC. V gene TRBV2 combines with J gene TRBJ2-5; either TRBD1 or TRBD2 may fit D (5 bases each). The V gene's germline CDR1 is SNHLY and CDR2 FYNNEI. The CDR3 runs to 15 residues. With 2 bases removed from V and 2 bases from J, the gap between germline ends came to 12 bases.

The CDR3 reads CASSPGLAGAGETQYF. CDR3 sequence (DNA): TGTGCCAGCAGCCCGGGACTAGCGGGAGCGGGTGAGACCCAGTACTTC. The chain combines TRBV14 with TRBJ2-5, with 14 bases lining up with TRBD2. The CDR3 has 16 amino acids. CDR1 is SGHDN, CDR2 FVKESK, per germline. The V and J ends lost 4 bases and 5 bases, in that order; junction bases with no gene match: 6.

The chain couples TRBV10-3 to TRBJ2-1; 7 positions agree with TRBD2. Per the germline V gene, CDR1 is ENHRY and CDR2 is SYGVKD. The length of the CDR3 is 16 residues. Trimming removed 3 bases from V and 2 bases from J; junction bases left unmatched: 7. In DNA form, the CDR3 reads TGTGCCATCAGTGATTCGCGGGGGATGGCCTACAATGAGCAGTTCTTC. It translates to CAISDSRGMAYNEQFF.

The J gene is TRBJ2-7, the V gene TRBV5-1; D is perhaps TRBD2 (5 bases). In germline, CDR1 is SGHRS, CDR2 YFSETQ. There are 15 residues in the CDR3. V lost 0 bases and J lost 0, with 10 bases in between. This chain's CDR3 is CASSLASSSSYEQYF. CDR3 nucleotides: TGCGCCAGCAGCTTGGCTAGCTCAAGCTCCTACGAGCAGTACTTC. The variable domain in full, completed from reference TRBV5-1 and TRBJ2-7, reads KAGVTQTPRYLIKTRGQQVTLSCSPISGHRSVSWYQQTPGQGLQFLFEYFSETQRNKGNFPGRFSGRQFSNSRSEMNVSTLELGDSALYLCASSLASSSSYEQYFGPGTRLTVT.

The V gene is TRBV7-2, the J gene TRBJ2-5, with D tentatively TRBD1 (5 bases). CDR3 length: 13 residues. V shed 1 base and J shed 4 bases, with 7 bases lying between them. CDR1 is SGHTA, CDR2 FQGNSA, per germline. The CDR3 sequence: CASSLVQGETQYF. DNA for the CDR3: TGTGCCAGCAGCTTAGTTCAGGGAGAGACCCAGTACTTC.

The chain joins TRBV7-3 to TRBJ2-6; no clear D gene. Germline CDR1 reads SGHTA; CDR2 reads FQGTGA. The V gene lost 4 bases and the J gene lost 3 bases, with 10 bases spanning the gap. The CDR3 length is 15 residues. CDR3 sequence: CASSSKGDGANVLTF. For the CDR3, the DNA is TGTGCCAGCAGCTCGAAGGGTGATGGGGCCAACGTCCTGACTTTC.

A word on this clone: It differs at one base from a far larger clone, so likely a read error. J is TRBJ1-5 and V is TRBV5-8; 7 bases map to TRBD1. The CDR3 loop spans 14 amino acids. Trimming removed 7 bases from V and 3 bases from J; junction bases left unmatched: 7. Germline CDR1 and CDR2: SGHTS and YDEGEE. This CDR3 reads CASGIGGLNQPQHF. The DNA of the CDR3 is TGTGCCAGCGGGATAGGGGGCCTCAATCAGCCCCAGCATTTT.

The chain carries TRBV29-1 and TRBJ2-2; TRBD2 might be the D (5 bases). The CDR3 runs to 15 residues. Germline V CDR1 and CDR2: SQVTM, ANQGSEA. V lost 4 bases to trimming and J lost 3 bases, with 15 bases between them. CDR3 sequence (DNA): TGCAGCGTTGGGGGAGTTGCGAGAGACACCGGGGAGCTGTTTTTT. Amino acid sequence: CSVGGVARDTGELFF.

J is TRBJ2-7 and V is TRBV14; no firm D call. The CDR3 has 14 residues. Deletions cut 4 bases from V and 3 bases from J, with 13 bases between. Germline CDR1 SGHDN, CDR2 FVKESK. CDR3 in amino acids: CASSLRTLGYEQYF. CDR3 DNA sequence: TGTGCCAGCAGCCTACGAACCCTCGGCTACGAGCAGTACTTC.

The J gene is TRBJ2-7, the V gene TRBV4-1, with 10 bases aligning to TRBD1. CDR1 MGHRA and CDR2 YSYEKL come from the germline V gene. The CDR3 covers 13 residues. The V and J ends lost 4 bases and 7 bases, in that order; junction bases with no gene match: 4. CDR3 residues: CASSLRQGAEQYF. CDR3 nucleotide sequence: TGCGCCAGCAGCCTCCGACAGGGGGCTGAGCAGTACTTC.

The chain combines TRBV5-1 with TRBJ2-2; D perhaps matches TRBD2 (6 bases). This CDR3 has 15 amino acids. Germline-derived CDR1 and CDR2 are SGHRS and YFSETQ. V lost 0 bases and J 4 bases, leaving 10 bases between the germline ends. The CDR3 nucleotides are TGCGCCAGCAGCTTGGTTCGGGGGACCACCGGGGAGCTGTTTTTT. The encoded protein is CASSLVRGTTGELFF.

Written as DNA, the CDR3 is TGTGCCAGCAGCCCCGGACAGGGGAAAACAACCGGGGAGCTGTTTTTT. It translates to CASSPGQGKTTGELFF. The rearrangement joins TRBV5-4 to TRBJ2-2; TRBD1 matches 9 bases. The CDR3 is made up of 16 amino acids. The germline CDR1 and CDR2 sequences are SGHNT and YYREEE (reference sequence). The V and J ends lost 4 bases and 5 bases, in that order; junction bases with no gene match: 9.

The V call is TRBV5-4, the J call TRBJ2-3; TRBD2 matches at 10 bases. The CDR3 has 16 residues. The germline CDR1 and CDR2 sequences are SGHNT and YYREEE (reference sequence). J was trimmed by 4 bases and V by 4 bases; bases with no gene match: 9. The CDR3 region is CASSPILAGLPDTQYF. DNA for the CDR3: TGTGCCAGCAGCCCGATACTAGCGGGATTACCAGATACGCAGTATTTT.

This clone was detected many times. This chain connects TRBV30 to TRBJ2-3; D is perhaps TRBD2 (5 bases). Germline CDR1 reads GTSNPN; CDR2 reads SVGIG (reference sequence). The CDR3 runs 15 residues. V was clipped by 4 bases and J by 5 bases, with 19 bases between them. This CDR3 is CAWTPLLGVRDTQYF. The CDR3, as DNA: TGTGCCTGGACACCTTTGTTGGGAGTTCGAGATACGCAGTATTTT. Supplemented by reference TRBV30 and TRBJ2-3, the full variable domain reads SQTIHQWPATLVQPVGSPLSLECTVEGTSNPNLYWYRQAAGRGLQLLFYSVGIGQISSEVPQNLSASRPQDRQFILSSKKLLLSDSGFYLCAWTPLLGVRDTQYFGPGTRLTVL.

This clone was observed many times. V gene TRBV5-1 combines with J gene TRBJ2-2, with D perhaps TRBD2 (5 bases). This CDR3 is 14 amino acids long. Per the germline V gene, CDR1 is SGHRS and CDR2 is YFSETQ. Trimming left V 2 bases short and J 2 bases short, with 7 bases between. For the CDR3, the DNA is TGCGCCAGCAGCTTCGGGGTCAACACCGGGGAGCTGTTTTTT. It yields the protein CASSFGVNTGELFF.

V and J are TRBV20-1 and TRBJ1-1, with a weak D call TRBD1 (5 bases). Germline CDR1 DFQATT, CDR2 SNEGSKA (reference sequence). This CDR3 has 11 residues. V was cut by 6 bases and J by 6 bases, with 11 bases left in between. The CDR3 DNA is TGCAGTGCGAGCTGGGGCTCTGAAGCTTTCTTT. Translated: CSASWGSEAFF.

The chain is built from TRBV19 and TRBJ2-1; unclear D gene. The CDR3 loop spans 11 amino acids. Germline V gives CDR1 LNHDA, CDR2 SQIVND (reference sequence). Trimming took off 4 bases at V and 8 bases at J, with 6 bases between the two ends. CDR3: CASSSGYEQFF. The CDR3 DNA follows: TGTGCCAGTAGTAGTGGCTATGAGCAGTTCTTC.

This chain links TRBV9 with TRBJ2-5; 9 bases line up with TRBD2. Germline V lookup: CDR1 SGDLS, CDR2 YYNGEE. Trimming removed 3 bases from V and 4 bases from J; junction bases left unmatched: 7. There are 15 residues in the CDR3. In nucleotides, the CDR3 is TGTGCCAGCAGCGGGCCAGCGGGAGGAGTAGAGACCCAGTACTTC. Translating it yields CASSGPAGGVETQYF.

The rearrangement links TRBV28 to TRBJ2-7; D possibly matches TRBD1 or TRBD2 (5 bases each). This CDR3 comprises 15 residues. From germline, CDR1 is MDHEN and CDR2 SYDVKM. V was clipped by 6 bases and J by 4 bases, with 19 bases between them. CDR3 sequence: CASSPTGPKGYEQYF. The CDR3 DNA sequence: TGTGCCAGCAGCCCCACGGGACCCAAAGGATACGAGCAGTACTTC.

The V call is TRBV5-1, the J call TRBJ2-1; possibly TRBD1 or TRBD2 for D (6 bases each). V lost 2 bases to trimming and J lost 3 bases, with 15 bases between them. There are 16 residues in the CDR3. From germline, CDR1 is SGHRS and CDR2 YFSETQ. The CDR3 bases are TGCGCCAGCAGCTTTGTTGGGGGGCATTACTACAATGAGCAGTTCTTC. Its protein is CASSFVGGHYYNEQFF.

The chain joins TRBV18 to TRBJ1-3; TRBD1 might be the D (6 bases). The germline V gene has CDR1 KGHSH and CDR2 LQKENI. The CDR3 contains 16 residues. Trimming stripped 5 bases from V and 2 bases from J, with 16 bases between. The CDR3: CASSTQGYGAGNTIYF. CDR3 DNA: TGTGCCAGCTCAACGCAGGGGTATGGAGCTGGAAACACCATATATTTT.

This clone has more than one count but fewer than ten. The chain joins TRBV5-1 to TRBJ1-1; D is perhaps TRBD1 (5 bases). The CDR3 loop spans 15 amino acids. V was trimmed by 4 bases and J by 0 bases, leaving 13 bases between them. Germline V gene data show CDR1 as SGHRS and CDR2 as YFSETQ. In DNA, the CDR3 is TGCGCCAGCAGCGGAACCGGGACGGTGAACACTGAAGCTTTCTTT. Amino acids: CASSGTGTVNTEAFF.

The gene calls are TRBV5-1 and TRBJ2-1; no firm D call. The ends were cut back, 4 bases at V and 0 bases at J, with 5 bases in the middle. In germline, CDR1 is SGHRS, CDR2 YFSETQ. The CDR3 is 13 amino acids. CDR3 nucleotides: TGCGCCAGCAGCCATGACTCCTACAATGAGCAGTTCTTC. Translated, it gives CASSHDSYNEQFF.

The chain couples TRBV6-6 to TRBJ2-1; D may be TRBD1 (6 bases). Germline values: CDR1 MNHNY, CDR2 SVGAGI (reference sequence). Trimming cost V 10 bases and J 5 bases, with 15 bases left between them. This CDR3 has 13 amino acids. CDR3 nucleotide sequence: TGTGCCACGACCGACAGGATCGACAATGAGCAGTTCTTC. Encoded protein: CATTDRIDNEQFF.

The rearrangement links TRBV28 to TRBJ2-4; D is unclear. The CDR3 is 13 residues long. Germline V gene data show CDR1 as MDHEN and CDR2 as SYDVKM. V shed 5 bases and J shed 5 bases, with 10 bases lying between them. The CDR3 DNA follows: TGTGCCAGCAGTCAAGCCTACCAAAACATTCAGTACTTC. Translated: CASSQAYQNIQYF.

This clone was observed a few times. V gene TRBV11-2 combines with J gene TRBJ2-5, with 7 bases that match TRBD1. V was clipped by 5 bases and J by 1 base; unmatched bases: 7. This CDR3 has 15 amino acids. Germline V lookup: CDR1 SGHAT, CDR2 FQNNGV. Here the CDR3 DNA reads TGTGCCAGCAGCCCCGGGACAGTGGTCCAAGAGACCCAGTACTTC. Its translation: CASSPGTVVQETQYF. The full variable domain, rest sourced from reference TRBV11-2 and TRBJ2-5, is EAGVAQSPRYKIIEKRQSVAFWCNPISGHATLYWYQQILGQGPKLLIQFQNNGVVDDSQLPKDRFSAERLKGVDSTLKIQPAKLEDSAVYLCASSPGTVVQETQYFGPGTRLLVL.

The V call is TRBV7-9, the J call TRBJ1-1, with D unresolved. V was pared by 1 base and J by 8 bases, with 11 bases between. CDR3 size: 13 residues. Germline V CDR1 and CDR2: SEHNR, FQNEAQ (reference sequence). CDR3 sequence reads: CASSLGRGQEAFF. The CDR3 nucleotides read TGTGCCAGCAGCTTAGGGCGGGGTCAGGAAGCTTTCTTT.

The chain couples TRBV7-9 to TRBJ1-2, with D possibly being TRBD1 (6 bases). Between the trimmed V and J ends, which lost 7 bases and 5 bases, there was a span of 14 bases. CDR1 is SEHNR and CDR2 is FQNEAQ in the germline V gene (reference sequence). The CDR3 is 13 amino acids. The CDR3 DNA follows: TGTGCCAGCATCAGGGACACGGATTATGGCTACACCTTC. Encoded protein: CASIRDTDYGYTF.

The rearrangement joins TRBV5-1 to TRBJ2-7; D is perhaps TRBD1 or TRBD2 (6 bases each). The CDR3 has 17 residues. Trimming took 4 bases from V and 2 from J, leaving 22 bases between them. Per the germline V gene, CDR1 is SGHRS and CDR2 is YFSETQ. CDR3 in amino acids: CASSPRETGKSPYEQYF. The CDR3 DNA sequence: TGCGCCAGCAGCCCGCGGGAAACAGGGAAATCGCCCTACGAGCAGTACTTC.

This chain uses TRBV29-1 with TRBJ2-1; 7 nucleotides agree with TRBD2. V lost 8 bases, J lost 9 bases, and 19 bases stayed unmatched. Germline CDR1 reads SQVTM; CDR2 reads ANQGSEA. The CDR3 sequence is 15 residues long. This CDR3 is CSNLVAGATRGEQFF. In nucleotides, the CDR3 is TGCAGCAACCTTGTGGCGGGAGCGACTCGGGGTGAGCAGTTCTTC.